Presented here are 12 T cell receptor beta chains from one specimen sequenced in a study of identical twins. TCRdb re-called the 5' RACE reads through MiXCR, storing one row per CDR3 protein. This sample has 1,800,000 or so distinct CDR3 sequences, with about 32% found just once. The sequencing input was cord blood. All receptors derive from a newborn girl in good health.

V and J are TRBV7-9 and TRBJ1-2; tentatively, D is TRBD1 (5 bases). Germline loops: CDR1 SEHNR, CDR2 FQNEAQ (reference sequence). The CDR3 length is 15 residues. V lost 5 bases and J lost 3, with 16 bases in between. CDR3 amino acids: CASSRPQEYHYGYTF. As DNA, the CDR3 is TGTGCCAGCAGCCGACCACAGGAATACCACTATGGCTACACCTTC.

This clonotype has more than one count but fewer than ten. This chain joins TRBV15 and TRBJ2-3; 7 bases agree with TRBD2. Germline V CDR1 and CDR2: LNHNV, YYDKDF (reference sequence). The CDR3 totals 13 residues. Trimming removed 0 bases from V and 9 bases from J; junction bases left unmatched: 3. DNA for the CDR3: TGTGCCACCAGCAGAGATAAACTAGCGACGCAGTATTTT. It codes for CATSRDKLATQYF.

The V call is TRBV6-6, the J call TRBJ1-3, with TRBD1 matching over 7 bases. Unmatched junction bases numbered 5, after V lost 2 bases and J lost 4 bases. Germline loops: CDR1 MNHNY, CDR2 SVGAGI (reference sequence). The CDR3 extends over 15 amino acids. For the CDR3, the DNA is TGTGCCAGCAGTTACGTCGGACAGGAGGGAAACACCATATATTTT. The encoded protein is CASSYVGQEGNTIYF.

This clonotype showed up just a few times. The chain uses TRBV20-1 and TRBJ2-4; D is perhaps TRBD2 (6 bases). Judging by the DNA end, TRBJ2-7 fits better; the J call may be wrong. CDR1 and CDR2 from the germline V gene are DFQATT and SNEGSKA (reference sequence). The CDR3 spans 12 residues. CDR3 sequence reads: CSARPSAGEQYF. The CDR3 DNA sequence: TGCAGTGCTAGGCCTAGCGCGGGCGAGCAGTACTTC.

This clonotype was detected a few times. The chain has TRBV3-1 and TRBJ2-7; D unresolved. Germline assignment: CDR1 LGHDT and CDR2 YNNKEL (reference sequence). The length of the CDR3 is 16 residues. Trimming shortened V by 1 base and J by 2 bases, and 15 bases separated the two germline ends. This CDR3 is CASSQVSAGLAYEQYF. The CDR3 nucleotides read TGTGCCAGCAGCCAAGTCTCGGCAGGCCTCGCCTACGAGCAGTACTTC.

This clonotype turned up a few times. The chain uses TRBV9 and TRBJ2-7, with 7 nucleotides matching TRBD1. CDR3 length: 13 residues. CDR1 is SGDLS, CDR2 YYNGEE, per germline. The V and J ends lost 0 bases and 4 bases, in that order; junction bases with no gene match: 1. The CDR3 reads CASSVEQGYEQYF. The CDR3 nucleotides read TGTGCCAGCAGCGTAGAACAGGGGTACGAGCAGTACTTC.

Here the CDR3 reads CASSLALRDRPAAFF. Written as DNA, the CDR3 is TGTGCCAGCAGCTTAGCGCTCAGGGACAGGCCGGCAGCTTTCTTT. This chain joins TRBV7-2 and TRBJ1-1; TRBD1 agrees at 8 bases. The CDR3 has 15 residues. The V segment lost 0 bases and the J segment 10 bases; nucleotides outside the gene matches: 10. Germline CDR1 SGHTA, CDR2 FQGNSA.

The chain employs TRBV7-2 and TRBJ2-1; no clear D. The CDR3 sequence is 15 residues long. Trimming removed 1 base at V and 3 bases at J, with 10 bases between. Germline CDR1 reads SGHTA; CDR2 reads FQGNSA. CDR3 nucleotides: TGTGCCAGCAGCTTAGATTCGGTTAACTACAATGAGCAGTTCTTC. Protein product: CASSLDSVNYNEQFF.

CDR3 protein: CASSETSGGEAFF. In nucleotides, the CDR3 is TGTGCCAGCAGCGAAACTTCAGGGGGTGAAGCTTTCTTT. The chain links TRBV11-3 to TRBJ1-1, with 7 nucleotides matching TRBD1. Germline V gene lookup returns CDR1 SGHNT and CDR2 YENEEA. The CDR3 contains 13 residues. The V gene end was trimmed by 5 bases and the J gene end by 7 bases; junction bases not matched to a gene: 7.

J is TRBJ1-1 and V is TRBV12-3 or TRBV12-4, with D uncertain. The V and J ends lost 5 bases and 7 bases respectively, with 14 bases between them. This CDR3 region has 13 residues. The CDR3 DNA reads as TGTGCCAGCAGTCCGCCGACACGCGGTGAAGCTTTCTTT. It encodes CASSPPTRGEAFF.

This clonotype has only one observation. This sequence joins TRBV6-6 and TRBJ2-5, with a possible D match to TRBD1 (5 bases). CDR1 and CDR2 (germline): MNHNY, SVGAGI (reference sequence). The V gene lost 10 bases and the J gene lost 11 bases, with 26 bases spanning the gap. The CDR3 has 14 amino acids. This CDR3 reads CAIQPGRADNEQYF. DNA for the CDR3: TGTGCCATACAACCCGGACGGGCGGACAATGAGCAGTACTTC.

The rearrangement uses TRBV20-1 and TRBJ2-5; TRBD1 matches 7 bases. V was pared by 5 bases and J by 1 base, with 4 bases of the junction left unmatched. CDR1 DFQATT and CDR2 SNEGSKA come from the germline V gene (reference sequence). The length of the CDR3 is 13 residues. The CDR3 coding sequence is TGCAGTGCTTCGAGGGACAGCCAAGAGACCCAGTACTTC. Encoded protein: CSASRDSQETQYF.